This T cell receptor beta chain is from a study of human T cells and chemical hapten exposure. MiXCR, run by TCRdb on the RACE reads, gives a single entry per CDR3 protein. Here the sample spans just over 80,000 distinct CDR3 sequences, about 11% being singletons. Time point here: patch test 1, 2 weeks after DPC sensitization. Treatment meaning: therapeutic diphenylcyclopropenone sensitization with weekly scalp DPC. Prior to application of each patch test, blood was drawn. Total RNA came from unfractionated whole blood. The CDR3 is 10 amino acids. The V gene lost 6 bases and the J gene lost 5 bases, with 8 bases spanning the gap. The germline V gene encodes CDR1 DFQATT and CDR2 SNEGSKA (reference sequence). A word on this clonotype: Antigen: not known.

Regarding the study as a whole: Patch test score was positively correlated with the counts of PT1 expanded TCRs. TCRs whose frequency exceeded 1 in 1000 remained the same following DPC sensitization.

The J gene is TRBJ2-7, the V gene TRBV20-1; D unresolved. The TCR comes from a woman aged 50 to 60 with alopecia areata. Some clones in this sample may be carry-over from other donors' samples. The sequencing here drew on whole blood, taken in connection with sensitization to the hapten diphenylcyclopropenone (DPC). The CDR3 sequence: CSAFKHEQYF. In DNA, the CDR3 is TGCAGTGCGTTTAAGCACGAGCAGTACTTC.